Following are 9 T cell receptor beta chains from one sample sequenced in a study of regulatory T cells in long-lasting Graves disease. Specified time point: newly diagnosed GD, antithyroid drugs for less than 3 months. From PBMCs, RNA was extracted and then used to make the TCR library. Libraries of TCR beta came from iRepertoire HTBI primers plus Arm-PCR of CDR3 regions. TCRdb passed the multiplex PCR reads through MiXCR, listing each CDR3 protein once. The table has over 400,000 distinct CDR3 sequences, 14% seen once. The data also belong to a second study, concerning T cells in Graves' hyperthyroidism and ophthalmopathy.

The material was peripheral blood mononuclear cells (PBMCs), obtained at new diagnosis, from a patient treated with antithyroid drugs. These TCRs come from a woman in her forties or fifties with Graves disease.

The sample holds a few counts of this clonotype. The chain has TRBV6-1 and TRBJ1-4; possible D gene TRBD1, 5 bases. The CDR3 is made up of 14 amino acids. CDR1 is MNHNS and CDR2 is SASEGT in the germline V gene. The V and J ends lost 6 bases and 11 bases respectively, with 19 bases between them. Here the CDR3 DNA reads TGTGCCAGCAGCACGGGGACGGATGGAAGGAAACTGTTTTTT. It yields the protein CASSTGTDGRKLFF.

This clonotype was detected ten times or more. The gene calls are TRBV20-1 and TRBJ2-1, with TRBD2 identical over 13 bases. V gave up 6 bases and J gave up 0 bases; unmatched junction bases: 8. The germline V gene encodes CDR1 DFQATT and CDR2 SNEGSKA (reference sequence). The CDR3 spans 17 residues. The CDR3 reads CSALGLAGVISYNEQFF. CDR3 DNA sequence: TGCAGTGCCCTAGGACTAGCGGGAGTTATCTCCTACAATGAGCAGTTCTTC.

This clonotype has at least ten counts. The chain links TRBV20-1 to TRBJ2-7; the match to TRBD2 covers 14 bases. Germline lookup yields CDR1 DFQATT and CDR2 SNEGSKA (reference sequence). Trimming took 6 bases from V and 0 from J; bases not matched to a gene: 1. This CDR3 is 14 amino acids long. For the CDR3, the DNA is TGCAGTGCCGGGACTAGCGGGAGCTCCTACGAGCAGTACTTC. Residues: CSAGTSGSSYEQYF.

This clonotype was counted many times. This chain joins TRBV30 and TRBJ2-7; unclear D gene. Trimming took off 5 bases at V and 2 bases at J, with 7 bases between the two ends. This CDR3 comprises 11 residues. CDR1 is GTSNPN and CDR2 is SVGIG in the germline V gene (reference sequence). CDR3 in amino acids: CAWGSTYEQYF. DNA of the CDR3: TGTGCCTGGGGGTCAACCTACGAGCAGTACTTC. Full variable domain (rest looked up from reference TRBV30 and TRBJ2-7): SQTIHQWPATLVQPVGSPLSLECTVEGTSNPNLYWYRQAAGRGLQLLFYSVGIGQISSEVPQNLSASRPQDRQFILSSKKLLLSDSGFYLCAWGSTYEQYFGPGTRLTVT.

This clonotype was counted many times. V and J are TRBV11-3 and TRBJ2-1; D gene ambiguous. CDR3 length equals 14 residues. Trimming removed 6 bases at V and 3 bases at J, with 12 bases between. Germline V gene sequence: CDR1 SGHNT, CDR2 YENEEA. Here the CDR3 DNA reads TGTGCCAGCAGTAGAGCGCCCCTCTACAATGAGCAGTTCTTC. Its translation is CASSRAPLYNEQFF.

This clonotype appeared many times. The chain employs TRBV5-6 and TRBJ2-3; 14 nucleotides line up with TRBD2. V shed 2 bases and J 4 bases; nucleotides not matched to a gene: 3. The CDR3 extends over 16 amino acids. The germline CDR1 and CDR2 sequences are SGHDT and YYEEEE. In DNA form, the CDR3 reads TGTGCCAGCAGCTTCGGGACTAGCGGGAGTGCAGATACGCAGTATTTT. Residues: CASSFGTSGSADTQYF.

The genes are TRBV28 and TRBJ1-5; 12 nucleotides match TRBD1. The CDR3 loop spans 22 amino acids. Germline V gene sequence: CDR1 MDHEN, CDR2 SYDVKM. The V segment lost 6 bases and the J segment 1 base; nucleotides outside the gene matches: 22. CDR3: CASSPRAIYRDRGLMSNQPQHF. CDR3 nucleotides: TGTGCCAGCAGCCCCCGGGCTATTTACCGGGACAGGGGGCTAATGAGCAATCAGCCCCAGCATTTT.

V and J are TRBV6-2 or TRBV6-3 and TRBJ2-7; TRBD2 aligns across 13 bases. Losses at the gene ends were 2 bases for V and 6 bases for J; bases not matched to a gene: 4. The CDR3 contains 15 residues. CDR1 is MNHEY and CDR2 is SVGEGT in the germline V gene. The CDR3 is CASSYLGLAGVEQYF. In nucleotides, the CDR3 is TGTGCCAGCAGTTACCTAGGACTAGCGGGAGTCGAGCAGTACTTC.

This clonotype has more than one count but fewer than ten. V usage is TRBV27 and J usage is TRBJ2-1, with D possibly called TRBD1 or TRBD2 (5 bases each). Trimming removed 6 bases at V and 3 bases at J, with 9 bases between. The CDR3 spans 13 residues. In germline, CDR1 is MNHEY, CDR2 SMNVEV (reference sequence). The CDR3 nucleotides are TGTGCCAGCAGCGCAGGGAGCTACAATGAGCAGTTCTTC. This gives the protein CASSAGSYNEQFF.